A single sample is the source of the 14 T cell receptor beta chains below, sequenced in a study of cytomegalovirus exposure and HLA in healthy donors. 60 Vbeta and 13 Jbeta primers were used in PCR. Here immunoSEQ multiplex PCR was the method, and the copy in TCRdb shows in-frame clones only, minus some. The sample shows 100,000 or so clones, around two thirds of them seen only once. The sequenced sample consisted of PBMCs. These receptors all come from a human donor in good health.

The table lists this clone with a count of one. The chain couples TRBV19 to TRBJ2-3; TRBD1 matches 8 bases. V lost 5 bases and J lost 7; bases outside the gene matches: 8. CDR1 and CDR2 from the germline V gene are LNHDA and SQIVND (reference sequence). The CDR3 consists of 14 residues. CDR3 protein: CASSSRTGGNTQYF. CDR3 bases: TGTGCCAGTAGTTCCCGCACAGGGGGAAATACGCAGTATTTT.

The V gene is TRBV28, the J gene TRBJ2-7; no firm D call. Germline lookup yields CDR1 MDHEN and CDR2 SYDVKM. V was pared by 7 bases and J by 5 bases, with 18 bases between. The length of the CDR3 is 14 residues. Here the CDR3 DNA reads TGTGCCAGCACCCCTTCGCCCAGGTTCAACGAGCAGTACTTC. This codes for CASTPSPRFNEQYF. Complete variable domain (other parts from reference TRBV28 and TRBJ2-7): DVKVTQSSRYLVKRTGEKVFLECVQDMDHENMFWYRQDPGLGLRLIYFSYDVKMKEKGDIPEGYSVSREKKERFSLILESASTNQTSMYLCASTPSPRFNEQYFGPGTRLTVT.

The chain is built from TRBV29-1 and TRBJ2-3, with D hard to call. The CDR3 totals 12 residues. Germline V lookup: CDR1 SQVTM, CDR2 ANQGSEA. V was cut by 4 bases and J by 2 bases, with 7 bases left in between. CDR3 nucleotide sequence: TGCAGCGTTGGGGCCCCCACAGATACGCAGTATTTT. Its protein product is CSVGAPTDTQYF.

V usage is TRBV5-1 and J usage is TRBJ1-2, with D unclear. Trimming stripped 2 bases from V and 3 bases from J, with 11 bases between. Germline-derived CDR1 and CDR2 are SGHRS and YFSETQ. The CDR3 extends over 14 amino acids. CDR3 DNA sequence: TGCGCCAGCAGCTTAGAACTGGGCCACTATGGCTACACCTTC. Translation: CASSLELGHYGYTF.

The J gene is TRBJ2-2, the V gene TRBV10-3; D perhaps matches TRBD1 (5 bases). The V gene lost 8 bases and the J gene lost 6 bases, with 19 bases spanning the gap. Germline V gene data show CDR1 as ENHRY and CDR2 as SYGVKD. This CDR3 has 15 residues. CDR3 loop: CAIADIKLRSGELFF. CDR3 sequence (DNA): TGTGCCATCGCGGACATAAAGTTAAGGTCCGGGGAGCTGTTTTTT.

The chain recombines TRBV21-1 with TRBJ2-7; no check of the table's D call, TRBD2, against the DNA was made. TRBV21-1 is termed a pseudogene. CDR3 size: 23 residues. DNA of the CDR3: TGTGCCAGCAGCAAAGCTAAAAATCGGGTCCTTTTGGTATCTGCGGGAGGGCTCTACGAGCAGTACTTC. Encoded protein: CASSKAKNRVLLVSAGGLYEQYF.

This clone was seen more than once but under ten times. The V and J genes are TRBV6-5 and TRBJ1-1; 11 bases are a match to TRBD1. Germline CDR1 and CDR2: MNHEY and SVGAGI. The V and J ends lost 9 bases and 9 bases, in that order; junction bases with no gene match: 12. The CDR3 extends over 14 amino acids. The CDR3: CASKGQGGKWQAFF. The CDR3 DNA is TGTGCCAGTAAGGGACAGGGGGGAAAATGGCAAGCTTTCTTT.

This clone was recorded only once. This rearrangement joins TRBV7-3 to TRBJ1-1, with 7 nucleotides matching TRBD1. The V gene's germline CDR1 is SGHTA and CDR2 FQGTGA. This CDR3 is 15 amino acids long. V dropped 0 bases and J dropped 6; count of bases not matched to a gene: 7. The CDR3 DNA follows: TGTGCCAGCAGCTTAACCTCGACAGGGCGGTCTGAAGCTTTCTTT. This translates into CASSLTSTGRSEAFF.

The rearrangement uses TRBV4-3 and TRBJ1-4; D might be TRBD1 (6 bases). The CDR3 has 15 amino acids. CDR1 and CDR2 (germline): LGHNA, YSLEER. V lost 4 bases and J lost 8, with 17 bases in between. The CDR3 sequence: CASSPDVRGKEKLFF. The CDR3 DNA follows: TGCGCCAGCAGCCCCGATGTCAGGGGCAAGGAAAAACTGTTTTTT.

The chain has TRBV11-3 and TRBJ1-1; maybe TRBD1 (6 bases). From germline, CDR1 is SGHNT and CDR2 YENEEA. CDR3 length equals 13 residues. Trimming took off 1 base at V and 8 bases at J, with 11 bases between the two ends. The CDR3 sequence is CASSLVRGAEAFF. The CDR3 DNA follows: TGTGCCAGCAGCTTAGTTCGGGGGGCAGAAGCTTTCTTT. Full variable domain (outside the CDR3, taken from reference TRBV11-3 and TRBJ1-1): EAGVVQSPRYKIIEKKQPVAFWCNPISGHNTLYWYLQNLGQGPELLIRYENEEAVDDSQLPKDRFSAERLKGVDSTLKIQPAELGDSAVYLCASSLVRGAEAFFGQGTRLTVV.

This clone was seen a few times. CDR3 sequence: CASRYDRSNSPLHF. The CDR3 nucleotides read TGTGCCAGCAGGTACGACAGGAGTAATTCACCCCTCCACTTT. The chain links TRBV27 to TRBJ1-6; TRBD1 might be the D (6 bases). The CDR3 is 14 amino acids. The ends were cut back, 6 bases at V and 6 bases at J, with 12 bases in the middle. The germline V gene encodes CDR1 MNHEY and CDR2 SMNVEV (reference sequence).

This clone was recorded only once. This chain connects TRBV30 to TRBJ2-2, with 9 bases aligning to TRBD1. Germline V CDR1 and CDR2: GTSNPN, SVGIG (reference sequence). The CDR3 loop spans 15 amino acids. The V and J ends lost 1 base and 7 bases, in that order; junction bases with no gene match: 7. The CDR3 nucleotides read TGTGCCTGGAGTGGGGACAGGGTGGTTAGCGGGGAGCTGTTTTTT. Translation: CAWSGDRVVSGELFF.

This rearrangement joins TRBV5-1 to TRBJ1-1, with a weak D call TRBD1 (5 bases). In germline, CDR1 is SGHRS, CDR2 YFSETQ. Trimming stripped 0 bases from V and 7 bases from J, with 19 bases between. The CDR3 extends over 16 amino acids. The CDR3 reads CASSLVPQGLRSEAFF. CDR3 DNA: TGCGCCAGCAGCTTGGTACCGCAGGGCCTGAGGAGTGAAGCTTTCTTT.

The chain uses TRBV7-2 and TRBJ1-5; D not resolved. There are 13 residues in the CDR3. The ends were cut back, 5 bases at V and 0 bases at J, with 5 bases in the middle. Germline V gene lookup returns CDR1 SGHTA and CDR2 FQGNSA. The CDR3 coding sequence is TGTGCCAGCAGCGTATATAGCAATCAGCCCCAGCATTTT. It is translated as CASSVYSNQPQHF.